The entry that follows covers one T cell receptor (beta chain) sequence. The sample belongs to a study of technical replicates of blood from a few donors. Sequenced by immunoSEQ multiplex PCR; TCRdb stores in-frame clones only, minus some. The sample lists about 68,000 clones; 95% to 97% were seen once. Sequenced sample: T cells isolated from PBMCs. The sequence derives from a human donor in good health.

The CDR3 nucleotides are TGTGCCAGCAGCTTAACAGGGGCCCTTCCATCTAATGAAAAACTGTTTTTT. Translating it yields CASSLTGALPSNEKLFF. The V gene is TRBV7-9, the J gene TRBJ1-4, with 7 bases aligning to TRBD1. Per germline, CDR1 SEHNR and CDR2 FQNEAQ (reference sequence). This CDR3 is built from 17 residues. Trimming took 2 bases from V and 3 from J; bases not matched to a gene: 9.